The clone carrying this T cell receptor (beta chain) was seen more than once but under ten times. Antigen specificity is unknown. Rearranged V-D-J TRB sequences were amplified with a mixed TRB-A/B primer pool. TCRdb re-analysed the multiplex PCR reads in MiXCR, keeping a single row per CDR3 protein. This sample carries about 2,000 distinct CDR3 sequences, more than 25% of them seen once, and the ten largest clones take approximately 35%. The sample belongs to a study of T cell repertoires in aging, cancer and after chemotherapy. Study-wide context: The full dataset contained around 10 million TCR reads.

V gave up 4 bases and J gave up 6 bases; unmatched junction bases: 12. The CDR3 has 18 amino acids. Germline V gene sequence: CDR1 SGHTA, CDR2 FQGNSA. Peripheral blood genomic DNA, not sorted cells or RNA, was the template. Study-level points and caveats: Untreated cancer patients had significantly lower blood TCR diversity than age-matched healthy donors. In cancer patients, declining TCR diversity with age involved lost richness and lost evenness. In each cancer cohort, median generation probability increased across chemotherapy, suggesting thymic output rebounded.

V and J are TRBV7-2 and TRBJ2-1; TRBD2 matches at 13 bases. The source is a human donor in good health. The sequenced material came from blood. The CDR3 is CASSSGLAGLGGFNEQFF. CDR3 in DNA: TGTGCCAGCAGCTCGGGACTAGCGGGACTTGGGGGGTTCAATGAGCAGTTCTTC.